Here is one T cell receptor beta chain with its context. This clone came up once. Its target antigen remains unknown. Base qualities are not provided; no much larger clone lies one nucleotide away. The entry originates in a study of cytomegalovirus exposure and HLA in healthy donors (dated by TCRdb to about 2017). Study-wide context: An earlier analysis of roughly 630 of the donors reported roughly 270 Gb of sequence data and approximately 110 million unique TCR beta sequences from some 180 million T cells. An early release covering 550 to 700 HLA-typed donors comprised approximately 290 gigabases of sequencing data and about 90 million unique TCR sequences. The genetic ancestry cluster associated with self-reported Caucasian donors included about 81% of the 398 genotyped donors. The study aimed to test whether cataloging public T cell receptors could reveal signatures of past pathogen exposure. The study used immunosequencing to profile the T cell repertoires of several hundred subjects and linked those repertoires to cytomegalovirus serostatus. A separate validation cohort of roughly 120 different subjects was used in addition to the 666-subject first cohort. To predict cytomegalovirus infection status, the study combined high-throughput TCR immunosequencing, statistical association of individual TCRs with disease status, and machine learning. In a later analysis, previously published TCR beta repertoires from 600 to 850 donors were re-analyzed and high-resolution HLA genotyping was added so that TCR occurrence patterns could be studied. The later analysis used no new phenotypic data to find candidate immune exposures, relying instead on TCR beta sequences and their occurrence across donors. To decide whether each TCR beta V gene segment behaved as functional or pseudogenic, an earlier analysis of approximately 620 of the donors relied on high-throughput TCR beta sequencing. Donor age, sex, ethnicity and CMV serostatus were compiled alongside the repertoire data. A later genetic analysis took genome-wide SNP genotypes for about 55% of the roughly 700 donors and used that subset as a discovery cohort. Every repertoire in the discovery cohort had been generated on one and the same sequencing platform. Both class I and class II loci were covered by HLA typing, at four-digit resolution. Typing coverage varied by locus: roughly 629-640 donors for A, B, C, DRB1 and DQB1; approximately 500 for DQA1; approximately 570 for DPA1; 450 to 480 for DPB1. Several DR-DQ haplotypes were handled as single units for association and clustering because linkage in the cohort was strong. Among 300 to 450 genotyped donors of the cohort, an average of 235,054 unique TCR beta nucleotide sequences were sequenced per donor, around 18% of them non-productive. Overall study outcomes, separate from this receptor: A total of 150 or so TCR beta chains were listed by the study as associated with cytomegalovirus. V-gene and J-gene trimming of TCR beta chains was associated with a missense DCLRE1C variant in a later genetic analysis, and the association was replicated in an independent cohort. A later analysis associated 17,000 or so TCR beta sequences with specific HLA alleles at a false discovery rate of 0.05. This cohort had only TCR beta chains sequenced, and the lack of alpha or paired-chain data limited which features could be detected. Linkage disequilibrium might explain the correlated functional status among segregating V segments, but an unknown experimental factor could not be ruled out. When HLA alleles, especially DR and DQ, strongly co-occurred, attributing TCR associations to individual alleles was difficult. A further reported finding was that TCR beta sequences accurately predicted the HLA-A and HLA-B alleles for most subjects in the first cohort. A few of the identified cytomegalovirus-associated TCR beta chains were confirmed in vitro to be specific for cytomegalovirus antigens. Broadly in line with IMGT annotations, most TCR beta V segments showed up in productive rearrangements about 87% or about 30% of the time in an earlier analysis of 587 of the donors. Some IMGT-functional V segments, including TRBV6-2 and TRBV6-3, could not be distinguished by the 87-base-pair reads and were therefore excluded. In a later analysis, the rate of TCR association differed among HLA loci, with DRB1 alleles having the most associated TCRs and HLA-C alleles having the fewest. In a later analysis, several top co-occurrence clusters were reported to appear linked to parvovirus B19, influenza, CMV and Epstein-Barr virus. Because counts were too low, 15 to 20 rarely observed V segments, including chromosome 9 orphons, were excluded from the earlier analysis of 587 of the donors. Most TCR sequences were observed very rarely across donors, whereas some public TCRs were present in many individuals. The presence/absence analyses assumed that sequencing depth was roughly uniform across donors, and that assumption may not be true. Immune exposure information for the cohort was limited to CMV serostatus. The classifier was reported to diagnose cytomegalovirus status with high specificity and sensitivity in both the original and validation cohorts. Because HLA typing was missing for some donors at each locus, association tests included only the typed subset. The authors suggested that the approach could potentially be generalized to other disease states and immunological phenotypes. According to a later genetic analysis, donors in an Asian-associated ancestry cluster had fewer N-insertions in productive TCRs than the approximately 610-donor mean. A cluster of highly shared sequence variants was judged likely to be a technical artifact of the sequencing pipeline. In a later analysis, HLA-associated TCR beta chains were found to be more clonally expanded and to have lower generation probabilities than equally common non-associated chains. A later analysis found that most CMV-associated TCR beta chains appeared HLA-restricted, with HLA associations seemingly driven largely by CMV exposure.

Libraries were constructed by the immunoSEQ multiplex PCR assay. For the multiplex PCR, a mixture combining 60 forward primers for TCR Vbeta segments and 13 reverse primers for TCR Jbeta segments was used. The CDR3 region of rearranged TCR beta genes was amplified from genomic DNA with a multiplex PCR assay. The amplified TCR beta libraries were sequenced on the Illumina HiSeq System as 87-base-pair reads. Per the authors' processing: A later analysis tallied 75 million to 85 million unique TCR beta chains across the approximately 670 repertoires, and around 10 million of those chains were shared by two or more donors. A nearest-neighbor algorithm error-corrected the raw reads and collapsed the reads into unique sequences, merging closely related sequences to remove PCR and sequencing errors. V, D and J gene segments were assigned by aligning CDR3 sequences to IMGT reference sequences. For a sequence to be retained, a match of at least six nucleotides was required to both a V gene segment and a J gene segment. A rearrangement was called productive if the CDR3 had no stop codons and remained in frame with V and J, and every other rearrangement was called non-productive. CDR3 was defined according to IMGT convention as the region running from the second conserved V-encoded cysteine to the conserved J-encoded phenylalanine. Sequences without an unambiguous match to a single V gene segment were excluded from the earlier analysis of 587 of the donors. In an earlier analysis of approximately 550 of the donors, V segments were called functional above 56.7% productive rearrangements and were called segregating when the between-donor standard deviation exceeded 5%. A statistical classification framework was built for diagnosing cytomegalovirus status from the catalog of TCR beta chain sequences. In a later analysis, TCR nucleotide sequences were compared against IMGT/GENE-DB human TR gene sequences so that V and J genes could be assigned. The TCRdist pipeline was used in a later analysis to assign CDR3 sequences and most-parsimonious VDJ recombination scenarios. A later analysis defined each TCR beta chain by its CDR3 amino acid sequence plus V-gene family, and excluded reads lacking a unique V-gene family. In a later analysis, a few hundred highly shared, low-generation-probability nucleotide sequences were removed to address suspected cross-contamination and a sequencing artifact. In a later analysis, a clonal expansion index was calculated for each public chain from normalized within-repertoire ranks of inferred template counts. A later analysis computed generation probabilities with a VDJ recombination model fitted to out-of-frame rearrangements, and checked the results against IGoR. Hypergeometric tests were used in a later analysis to score TCR-TCR, TCR-HLA and TCR-CMV co-occurrence, with a repertoire-size bias correction applied to the TCR pairs. To estimate false discovery rates, a later analysis permuted the HLA or CMV assignments 20 times. A later analysis grouped co-occurring TCRs with DBSCAN, adding TCRdist sequence similarity when clustering within HLA-allele-positive subsets. For co-occurrence clustering, repertoires with fewer than 30,000 or more than 120,000 public chains were excluded, along with five repertoires with anomalous nucleotide sharing. TCRdb retrieved this table from immuneACCESS and kept in-frame rearrangements only. Not all clones are present; in checked studies, unresolved V genes account for under half, and no reason is known for the remainder. V, J and clone size derive from that table, while D and trimming were established from the DNA sequence. Counted in this sample were around 190,000 clones; around four fifths of them appeared once. Over 1.5% of the sample comes from the top ten.

The germline V gene supplies CDR1 MNHEY and CDR2 SVGAGI. For this chain, trimming is 4 bases at the V end and 1 base at the J end, and the number of junction bases without a gene match is 3. The CDR3, cysteine through phenylalanine, is 14 amino acids long. The entry retains the CDR3 DNA only, 42 bases that are in frame from base 1. The cohort consisted of approximately 690 healthy bone marrow donors. Cohort members were all nominally healthy when sampled, although unrecorded immune exposures were likely present. The donor tested CMV seropositive and was one of the 289 seropositive cohort members. Every donor gave a peripheral blood sample, and the peripheral blood mononuclear cells from that sample were used for TCR beta sequencing. The Qiagen DNeasy Blood Extraction Kit was used to extract genomic DNA from the blood cell samples.

What was sequenced was PBMCs. This clonotype was obtained from a man in his forties or fifties in good health and CMV-seropositive. This receptor chain uses TRBV6-5 and TRBJ1-1; TRBD1 aligns with 7 central bases. CDR3 sequence: CASSLGQKNTEAFF. The DNA is TGTGCCAGCAGTTTGGGACAGAAGAACACTGAAGCTTTCTTT.